This T cell receptor (beta chain) was sequenced during a study of blood T cell repertoires in COVID-19. Study details: Samples came from the United States, Italy and Spain, spanning acute and convalescent COVID-19. T cells, B-cell-depleted T cells, or PBMCs supplied cDNA or gDNA.

In the authors' workflow: Nucleated cell counts were estimated from reference gene primer amplification. TCRdb's copy holds only in-frame clones and misses some; the assay was immunoSEQ multiplex PCR. The V and J calls and clone size are taken from that table; D and trimming were inferred from the DNA. The sample lists approximately 190,000 clones, almost 85% seen once, with roughly 5% in the top ten. CDR1 and CDR2 (germline): MGHRA, YSYEKL. Between the trimmed V and J ends, which lost 3 bases and 5 bases, there was a span of 7 bases. The CDR3 is 12 residues long. The sample consisted of peripheral blood. The TCR was taken from a woman between 65 and 79 years old with active or convalescent COVID-19. The chain joins TRBV4-1 to TRBJ2-5; D is perhaps TRBD1 (6 bases). The CDR3 loop is CASSQRGETQYF. CDR3 in DNA: TGCGCCAGCAGCCAGAGGGGGGAGACCCAGTACTTC.